The 12 T cell receptor beta chains below all came from one sample that was sequenced in a study of T cells after yellow fever vaccination. TCRdb redid the calling of the 5' RACE reads with MiXCR, one entry per CDR3 protein. The data contain roughly 96,000 distinct CDR3 sequences, roughly 10% of them singletons. The sequencing here drew on CD8+ T cells not binding an NS4B(214-222) dextramer, sorted from PBMCs, taken more than 13 days after the first yellow fever vaccination. Source of these receptors: a man younger than 35 who received the YFV17D yellow fever vaccine.

This clonotype was detected many times. The chain has TRBV27 and TRBJ1-2; 9 nucleotides agree with TRBD1. The CDR3 is 15 residues long. Germline loops: CDR1 MNHEY, CDR2 SMNVEV (reference sequence). V shed 10 bases and J 0 bases; nucleotides not matched to a gene: 9. Here the CDR3 reads CATRTGEVTNYGYTF. Here the CDR3 DNA reads TGTGCCACCCGGACAGGGGAAGTTACTAACTATGGCTACACCTTC.

Points on this clonotype: The germline gene is not matched at one end of the junction; a read error may be the cause. The V gene is TRBV6-1, the J gene TRBJ2-3; possible D gene TRBD1, 5 bases. The CDR3 spans 15 residues. Germline V lookup: CDR1 MNHNS, CDR2 SASEGT. CDR3 amino acids: CASSPDSTSIDTQYF. In DNA, the CDR3 is TGTGCCAGCAGCCCTGACAGTACCAGCATAGATACGCAGTATTTT.

In its sample, this clonotype was seen many times. This chain connects TRBV24-1 to TRBJ1-5, with TRBD1 matching 8 bases. After removal of 4 bases from V and 5 bases from J, the junction contained 9 bases not matched to a gene. Germline V lookup: CDR1 KGHDR, CDR2 SFDVKD. The CDR3 has 16 amino acids. CDR3 region: CATSDGTSGGYQPQHF. The DNA of the CDR3 is TGTGCCACCAGTGACGGAACGTCAGGGGGCTATCAGCCCCAGCATTTT.

The chain uses TRBV7-6 and TRBJ2-2; TRBD2 might be the D (6 bases). V lost 4 bases, J lost 8 bases, and 11 bases lay in between. This CDR3 contains 13 residues. Germline CDR1 reads SGHVS; CDR2 reads FNYEAQ. The chain's CDR3 is CASSSFGGGELFF. The CDR3 DNA follows: TGTGCCAGCAGCTCCTTCGGGGGTGGGGAGCTGTTTTTT. The complete variable domain, with remaining parts taken from reference TRBV7-6 and TRBJ2-2, reads GAGVSQSPRYKVTKRGQDVALRCDPISGHVSLYWYRQALGQGPEFLTYFNYEAQQDKSGLPNDRFSAERPEGSISTLTIQRTEQRDSAMYRCASSSFGGGELFFGEGSRLTVL.

This clonotype has only a few counts. This rearrangement joins TRBV15 to TRBJ2-4; possible D gene TRBD2, 6 bases. Germline lookup yields CDR1 LNHNV and CDR2 YYDKDF (reference sequence). V shed 3 bases and J shed 6 bases, with 18 bases lying between them. The length of the CDR3 is 16 residues. The CDR3 region has the DNA TGTGCCACCAGCAGCGCCTTGGGGGGAACCGGAAACATTCAGTACTTC. As protein: CATSSALGGTGNIQYF.

This clonotype showed up just a few times. The chain has TRBV12-3 or TRBV12-4 and TRBJ2-1, with 12 bases aligning to TRBD2. The trim removed 2 bases at V and 7 bases at J, leaving 6 bases unmatched. The CDR3 spans 16 residues. The CDR3, as DNA: TGTGCCAGCAGTTTAACCCTAGCGGGGGGGCGTAATGAGCAGTTCTTC. This codes for CASSLTLAGGRNEQFF.

This clonotype has just a few counts. This rearrangement joins TRBV29-1 to TRBJ2-7; D gene unclear. The CDR3 consists of 12 residues. The V gene's germline CDR1 is SQVTM and CDR2 ANQGSEA. Trimming took off 3 bases at V and 3 bases at J, with 9 bases between the two ends. The CDR3 bases are TGCAGCGTTGAGGCTCAGGACTACGAGCAGTACTTC. This codes for CSVEAQDYEQYF.

This clonotype occurred a few times. The V and J genes are TRBV5-1 and TRBJ2-1; 12 bases map to TRBD1. This CDR3 comprises 17 residues. Germline V gene sequence: CDR1 SGHRS, CDR2 YFSETQ. V lost 1 base and J lost 10; bases outside the gene matches: 12. The CDR3 DNA follows: TGCGCCAGCAGCTTGAGGGCCGGGACAGGGGGCAGAGGGGAGCAGTTCTTC. Translating gives CASSLRAGTGGRGEQFF.

V usage is TRBV7-7 and J usage is TRBJ2-3; D is undetermined. The germline gives CDR1 SSHAT, CDR2 FNYEAQ (reference sequence). Trimming left V 1 base short and J 0 bases short, with 11 bases between. CDR3 length: 16 residues. The CDR3: CASSLGRGYSTDTQYF. CDR3 sequence (DNA): TGTGCCAGCAGCTTAGGGCGAGGATATAGCACAGATACGCAGTATTTT.

The V and J genes are TRBV6-2 or TRBV6-3 and TRBJ2-5; D is perhaps TRBD2 (6 bases). The V end was cut by 0 bases, the J end by 7 bases, with 12 bases between. The CDR3 runs 14 residues. Per the germline V gene, CDR1 is MNHEY and CDR2 is SVGEGT. CDR3 loop: CASSYSGGSGTQYF. For the CDR3, the DNA is TGTGCCAGCAGTTACTCGGGGGGATCCGGGACCCAGTACTTC.

This clonotype is medium-sized in the sample. CDR3 residues: CASSYSTRGGYTF. CDR3 DNA: TGTGCCAGCAGTTACTCGACCAGGGGAGGCTACACCTTC. The chain has TRBV6-5 and TRBJ1-2; maybe TRBD1 (6 bases). V lost 0 bases and J lost 8, with 10 bases in between. Germline V CDR1 and CDR2: MNHEY, SVGAGI. There are 13 residues in the CDR3.

This clonotype was counted many times. The rearrangement links TRBV16 to TRBJ2-1; 8 nucleotides match TRBD1. Losses at the gene ends were 4 bases for V and 6 bases for J; bases not matched to a gene: 8. The germline V gene has CDR1 KGHSY and CDR2 FQNENV. The CDR3 runs 15 residues. The CDR3 DNA reads TGTGCCAGCAGCCGCTTCAAAACAGGGGGCAATGAGCAGTTCTTC. It translates to CASSRFKTGGNEQFF.